The TCR beta chain described here comes from a study of T cell repertoires in cytomegalovirus infection. TCRdb passed the reads through MiXCR, listing each CDR3 protein once. The sample records 300,000 to 400,000 distinct CDR3 sequences, 25% to 35% being singletons. In regard to this clonotype: Its antigen is still unknown. At one of its ends the junction is not consistent with the germline gene, which may arise from a read error.

The sequence derives from a human donor in good health (CMV status not recorded). Some clones in this sample may be carry-over from other donors' samples. Source: cultured PBMCs, taken from culture after CMV antigen stimulation.

The CDR3 DNA reads TGTGCCAGCAGTTTAGGGAGGAGCTCGATGCGAGTCAGTAATTCACCCCTCCAATTT. Amino acid sequence: CASSLGRSSMRVSNSPLQF. The chain carries TRBV11-2 and TRBJ1-6; no clear D. Germline V lookup: CDR1 SGHAT, CDR2 FQNNGV. The CDR3 sequence is 19 residues long. The variable domain in full, completed from reference TRBV11-2 and TRBJ1-6, reads EAGVAQSPRYKIIEKRQSVAFWCNPISGHATLYWYQQILGQGPKLLIQFQNNGVVDDSQLPKDRFSAERLKGVDSTLKIQPAKLEDSAVYLCASSLGRSSMRVSNSPLQFGNGTRLTVT.